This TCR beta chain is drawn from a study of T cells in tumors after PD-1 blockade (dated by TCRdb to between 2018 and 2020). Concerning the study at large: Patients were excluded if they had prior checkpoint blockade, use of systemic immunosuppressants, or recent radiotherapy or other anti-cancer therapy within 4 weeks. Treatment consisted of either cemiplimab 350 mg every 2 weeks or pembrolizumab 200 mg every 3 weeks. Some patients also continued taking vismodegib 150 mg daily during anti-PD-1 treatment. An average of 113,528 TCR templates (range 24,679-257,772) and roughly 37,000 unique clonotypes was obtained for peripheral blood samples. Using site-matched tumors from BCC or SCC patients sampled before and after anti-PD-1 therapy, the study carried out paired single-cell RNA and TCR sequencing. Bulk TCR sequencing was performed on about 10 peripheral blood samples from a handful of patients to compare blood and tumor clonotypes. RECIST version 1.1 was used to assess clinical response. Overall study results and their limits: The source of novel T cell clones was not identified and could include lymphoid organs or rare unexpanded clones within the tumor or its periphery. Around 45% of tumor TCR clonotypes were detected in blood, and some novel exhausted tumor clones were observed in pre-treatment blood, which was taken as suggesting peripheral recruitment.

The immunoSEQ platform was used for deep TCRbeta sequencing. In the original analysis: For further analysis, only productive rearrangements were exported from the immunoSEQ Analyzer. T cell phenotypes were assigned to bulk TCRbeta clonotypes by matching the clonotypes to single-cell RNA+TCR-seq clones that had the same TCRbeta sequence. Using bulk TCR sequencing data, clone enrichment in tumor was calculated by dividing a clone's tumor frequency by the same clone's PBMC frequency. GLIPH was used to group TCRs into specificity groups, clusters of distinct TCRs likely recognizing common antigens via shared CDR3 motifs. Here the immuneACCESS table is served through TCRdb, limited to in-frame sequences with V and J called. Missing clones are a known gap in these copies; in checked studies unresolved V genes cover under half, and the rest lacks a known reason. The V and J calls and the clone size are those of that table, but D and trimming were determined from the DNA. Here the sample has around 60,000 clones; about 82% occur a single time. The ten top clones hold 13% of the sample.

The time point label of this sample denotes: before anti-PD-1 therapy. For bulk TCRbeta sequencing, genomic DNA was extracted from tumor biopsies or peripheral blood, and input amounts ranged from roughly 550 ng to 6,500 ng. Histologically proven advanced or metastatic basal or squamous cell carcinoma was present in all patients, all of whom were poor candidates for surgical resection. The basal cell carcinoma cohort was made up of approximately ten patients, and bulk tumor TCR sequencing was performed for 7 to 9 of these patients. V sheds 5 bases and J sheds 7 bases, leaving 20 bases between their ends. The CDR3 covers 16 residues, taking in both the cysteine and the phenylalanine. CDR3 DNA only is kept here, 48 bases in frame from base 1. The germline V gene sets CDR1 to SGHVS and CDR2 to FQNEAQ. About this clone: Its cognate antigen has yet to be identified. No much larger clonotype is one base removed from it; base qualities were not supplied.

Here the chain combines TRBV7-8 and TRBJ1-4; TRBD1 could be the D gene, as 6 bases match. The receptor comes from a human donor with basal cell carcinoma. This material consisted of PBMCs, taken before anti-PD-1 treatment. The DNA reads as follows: TGTGCCAGCAGCCCCCGGCCAGGGGCGCAGGTTGAAAAACTGTTTTTT. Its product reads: CASSPRPGAQVEKLFF.